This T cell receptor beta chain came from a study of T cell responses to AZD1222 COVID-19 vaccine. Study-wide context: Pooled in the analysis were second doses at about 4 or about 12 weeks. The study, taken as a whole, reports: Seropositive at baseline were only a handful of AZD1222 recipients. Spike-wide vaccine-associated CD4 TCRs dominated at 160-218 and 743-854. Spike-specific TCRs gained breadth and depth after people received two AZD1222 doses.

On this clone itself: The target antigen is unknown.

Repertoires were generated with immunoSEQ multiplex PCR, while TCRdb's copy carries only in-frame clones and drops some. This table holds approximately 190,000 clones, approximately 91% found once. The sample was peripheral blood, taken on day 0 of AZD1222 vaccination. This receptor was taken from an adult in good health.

The CDR3 coding sequence is TGTGCCAGCAGCTCCCGACGGAACACTGAAGCTTTCTTT. This codes for CASSSRRNTEAFF. The chain employs TRBV11-3 and TRBJ1-1; D is uncertain. Germline values: CDR1 SGHNT, CDR2 YENEEA. This CDR3 region has 13 residues. Trimming removed 4 bases from V and 1 base from J, with 7 bases in between. Variable domain in full (rest from reference TRBV11-3 and TRBJ1-1): EAGVVQSPRYKIIEKKQPVAFWCNPISGHNTLYWYLQNLGQGPELLIRYENEEAVDDSQLPKDRFSAERLKGVDSTLKIQPAELGDSAVYLCASSSRRNTEAFFGQGTRLTVV.